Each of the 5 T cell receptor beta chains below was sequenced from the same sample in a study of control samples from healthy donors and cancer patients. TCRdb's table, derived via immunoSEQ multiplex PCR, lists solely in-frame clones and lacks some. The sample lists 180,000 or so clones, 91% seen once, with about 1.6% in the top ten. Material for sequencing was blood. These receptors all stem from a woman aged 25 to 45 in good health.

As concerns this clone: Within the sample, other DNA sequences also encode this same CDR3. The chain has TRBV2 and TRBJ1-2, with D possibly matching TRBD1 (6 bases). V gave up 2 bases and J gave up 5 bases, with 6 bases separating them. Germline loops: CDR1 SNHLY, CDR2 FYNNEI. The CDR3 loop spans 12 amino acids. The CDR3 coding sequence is TGTGCCAGCAGTGAACAGGGGTATGGCTACACCTTC. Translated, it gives CASSEQGYGYTF.

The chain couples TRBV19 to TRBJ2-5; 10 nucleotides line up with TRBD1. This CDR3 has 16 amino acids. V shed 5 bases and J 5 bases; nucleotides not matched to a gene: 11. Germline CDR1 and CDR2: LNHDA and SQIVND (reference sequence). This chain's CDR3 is CASSSPGQGTGETQYF. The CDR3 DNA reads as TGTGCCAGTAGTTCCCCGGGACAGGGGACAGGTGAGACCCAGTACTTC.

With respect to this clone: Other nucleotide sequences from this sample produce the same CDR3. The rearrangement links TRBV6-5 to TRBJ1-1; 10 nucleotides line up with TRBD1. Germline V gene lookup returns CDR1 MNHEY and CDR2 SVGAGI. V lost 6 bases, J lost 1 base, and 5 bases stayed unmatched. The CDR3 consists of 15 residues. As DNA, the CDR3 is TGTGCCAGCAGAACGGACAGGGGGGGGAACACTGAAGCTTTCTTT. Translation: CASRTDRGGNTEAFF.

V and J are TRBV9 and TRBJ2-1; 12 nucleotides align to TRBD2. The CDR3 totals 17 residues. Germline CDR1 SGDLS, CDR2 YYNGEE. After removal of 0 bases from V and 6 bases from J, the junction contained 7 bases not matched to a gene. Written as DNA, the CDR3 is TGTGCCAGCAGCGTAGCCCTAGCGGGAGGGGTGGGCAATGAGCAGTTCTTC. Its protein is CASSVALAGGVGNEQFF.

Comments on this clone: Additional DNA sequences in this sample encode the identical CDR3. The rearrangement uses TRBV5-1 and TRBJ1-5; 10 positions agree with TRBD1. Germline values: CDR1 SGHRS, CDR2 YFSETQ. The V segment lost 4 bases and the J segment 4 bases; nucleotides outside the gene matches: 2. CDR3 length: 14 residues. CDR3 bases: TGCGCCAGCAGCCCGGGACAGGGGAATCAGCCCCAGCATTTT. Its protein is CASSPGQGNQPQHF.